This T cell receptor (beta chain) derives from a study of blood T cells in healthy people across ages. Study background: Researchers report that template switching captured about one barcoded beta molecule per two T cells.

Together with a sample-barcoded 5' primer, a J-beta primer mix was included in a second PCR lasting roughly 7 to 11 cycles. TCRdb ran MiXCR on the 5' RACE reads and lists one entry per CDR3 protein. The sample has under 2 million distinct CDR3 sequences, almost 35% seen once. The study's findings and limits: The fall in TCR beta diversity per million T cells was roughly linear with age.

The CDR3 runs 16 residues. CDR1 and CDR2 from the germline V gene are DFQATT and SNEGSKA (reference sequence). With 6 bases removed from V and 4 bases from J, the gap between germline ends came to 25 bases. There are a few counts of this clonotype. Its antigen is as yet unknown. Sequencing input: blood. The TCR comes from a woman aged 25-40 years in good health. The rearrangement links TRBV20-1 to TRBJ2-7; perhaps D is TRBD1 or TRBD2 (5 bases each). The chain's CDR3 is CSAKRDPTSARYEQYF. Here the CDR3 DNA reads TGCAGTGCAAAAAGGGACCCCACCTCCGCTAGATACGAGCAGTACTTC.